These 29 T cell receptor beta chains were sequenced from one sample in a study of spatial heterogeneity in lung cancer (dated by TCRdb to about 2019). Libraries were made using 5' RACE. The instrument given in TCRdb is NextSeq 500. In TCRdb, the public reads were trimmed at Q25 with fastp and aligned with MiXCR, with productive beta chains retained. When rows share a CDR3 protein, they turn into one entry using the most common DNA and genes. This sample gives over 5,500 distinct CDR3 sequences in total; about 6% of them show up just once. The top ten hold 7% to 9% of the sample. The time point label, as the study defines it: sample taken at primary tumor resection. TCR sequencing used whole RNA extracted from tumor and nontumor lung tissue, or from cryopreserved PBMC samples, without cell sorting. The sample in question was normal lung tissue next to the tumor, obtained at surgery. The receptor set was obtained from a female donor with early-stage non-small cell lung cancer.

In this sample, this clonotype turned up many times. Because this beta chain is a stray read in a library intended to capture alpha chains, its abundance should not be given much weight. The chain joins TRBV28 to TRBJ2-2; D ambiguous. CDR3 length equals 13 residues. CDR1 MDHEN and CDR2 SYDVKM come from the germline V gene. V was shortened by 3 bases and J by 5 bases, with 7 bases between the two germline ends. CDR3 sequence: CASSLIGTGELFF. The CDR3, as DNA: TGTGCCAGCAGTTTGATAGGGACCGGGGAGCTGTTTTTT.

This clonotype was observed at least ten times. This beta chain was picked up by a library intended for alpha chains and is off target, so its count carries little meaning. The rearrangement joins TRBV4-1 to TRBJ1-2, with 7 bases aligning to TRBD1. Germline trimming cut 4 bases from V and 5 bases from J; bases unmatched to any gene: 10. The CDR3 has 15 residues. CDR1 is MGHRA, CDR2 YSYEKL, per germline. The CDR3 DNA sequence: TGCGCCAGCAGCCCTTGGGACAGCCAGGGGTATGGCTACACCTTC. It is translated as CASSPWDSQGYGYTF.

By share, this clonotype counts as medium-sized. This beta chain lies outside the target of a library built for alpha chains; its clone size means little. The chain joins TRBV7-6 to TRBJ2-7; TRBD2 matches 9 bases. With V trimmed by 2 bases and J by 5 bases, 4 bases remained unmatched. CDR3 size: 14 residues. Germline CDR1 reads SGHVS; CDR2 reads FNYEAQ. Here the CDR3 reads CASSLLAGNHEQYF. The CDR3 DNA follows: TGTGCCAGCAGCTTACTAGCGGGAAATCACGAGCAGTACTTC.

There are a few counts of this clonotype. This beta chain is a stray sequence in a library constructed for alpha chains; its clone size is not meaningful. In nucleotides, the CDR3 is TGTGCCAGCAGAAAAGACAGGGGTTCTGCTATGGGCAATGAGCAGTTCTTC. Encoded protein: CASRKDRGSAMGNEQFF. This chain links TRBV6-2 or TRBV6-3 with TRBJ2-1, with TRBD1 identical over 8 bases. The V and J ends lost 6 bases and 6 bases, in that order; junction bases with no gene match: 16. CDR3 length equals 17 residues. The V gene's germline CDR1 is MNHEY and CDR2 SVGEGT.

By proportion, this clonotype is medium-sized (0.01 to 0.1%). In a library made to pick up alpha chains, this beta chain is a stray read with a size that means little. The chain uses TRBV28 and TRBJ1-5; D is ambiguous. The CDR3 has 16 residues. Germline CDR1 and CDR2: MDHEN and SYDVKM. V lost 6 bases and J 0 bases, leaving 15 bases between the germline ends. For the CDR3, the DNA is TGTGCCAGCAGCCCCTCTGGCCGTGATAGCAATCAGCCCCAGCATTTT. This gives the protein CASSPSGRDSNQPQHF.

This clonotype is classed as medium-sized. This beta chain is a stray sequence in a library constructed for alpha chains; its clone size is not meaningful. The V gene is TRBV5-1, the J gene TRBJ1-1, with a weak D call TRBD1 (5 bases). V dropped 4 bases and J dropped 7 bases, with 14 bases sitting between them. The CDR3 covers 13 residues. CDR1 SGHRS and CDR2 YFSETQ come from the germline V gene. The CDR3: CASSHGVQDEAFF. Written as DNA, the CDR3 is TGCGCCAGCAGCCACGGGGTACAGGATGAAGCTTTCTTT.

This clonotype was observed at least ten times. The library was designed around alpha chains, so this beta chain is a stray read whose abundance carries little weight. This sequence joins TRBV20-1 and TRBJ1-1, with no clear D. V lost 0 bases, J lost 5 bases, and 16 bases lay in between. The CDR3 length is 15 residues. The germline CDR1 and CDR2 sequences are DFQATT and SNEGSKA (reference sequence). DNA for the CDR3: TGCAGTGCTAGAGATCCCGTACTTGGTCGGACTGAAGCTTTCTTT. It specifies CSARDPVLGRTEAFF.

This clonotype was seen many times. This beta chain is off target for a library built for alpha chains, so its abundance means little. CDR3 coding DNA: TGTGCCAGCAGCTCCCCCCAGGTAGCGCGAAACTACGAGCAGTACTTC. Translation: CASSSPQVARNYEQYF. The chain has TRBV28 and TRBJ2-7; tentatively, D is TRBD2 (5 bases). Germline assignment: CDR1 MDHEN and CDR2 SYDVKM. Trimming removed 6 bases from V and 3 bases from J, with 21 bases in between. There are 16 residues in the CDR3.

This clonotype is labeled as medium-sized. The library was prepared for alpha chains; this beta chain is a stray read, so its frequency means little. The chain recombines TRBV4-1 with TRBJ2-1, with 15 bases lining up with TRBD2. Germline-derived CDR1 and CDR2 are MGHRA and YSYEKL. V was clipped by 4 bases and J by 3 bases; unmatched bases: 13. The CDR3 totals 20 residues. The chain's CDR3 is CASSPIGLAGGPSVYNEQFF. CDR3 DNA: TGCGCCAGCAGCCCCATCGGACTAGCGGGAGGGCCGAGCGTCTACAATGAGCAGTTCTTC.

This clonotype is medium-sized in the sample. This beta chain slipped into a library made for alpha chains as a stray read, so its size is not meaningful. V is TRBV19 and J is TRBJ1-6; possible D gene TRBD1, 6 bases. The CDR3 length is 14 residues. In germline, CDR1 is LNHDA, CDR2 SQIVND (reference sequence). V was trimmed by 7 bases and J by 5 bases, leaving 12 bases between them. The CDR3 DNA reads as TGTGCCAGTACTCGGGACATAAATAATTCACCCCTCCACTTT. This codes for CASTRDINNSPLHF.

Turning to this clonotype: The size of this beta chain means little, since it is a stray read in a library made for alpha chains. This chain joins TRBV20-1 and TRBJ1-5, with D possibly TRBD1 on 6 matching bases. Germline CDR1 DFQATT, CDR2 SNEGSKA (reference sequence). V was pared by 0 bases and J by 7 bases, with 22 bases between. CDR3 size: 17 residues. CDR3 bases: TGCAGTGCTAGAGATCGTCGACGGACAGTTGGATCGCAGCCCCAGCATTTT. Encoded protein: CSARDRRRTVGSQPQHF.

In its sample, this clonotype was seen many times. The library was built for alpha chains, so this beta chain is an off-target read and its size means little. V is TRBV11-2 and J is TRBJ1-5; no reliable D call. V was clipped by 5 bases and J by 3 bases, with 8 bases between them. This CDR3 spans 13 amino acids. Germline V lookup: CDR1 SGHAT, CDR2 FQNNGV. The CDR3 nucleotides are TGTGCCAGCAGCCCCGACCTCAATCAGCCCCAGCATTTT. The encoded protein is CASSPDLNQPQHF.

This clonotype has at least ten counts. For a library built for alpha chains, this beta chain is a stray read; little rests on its size. The chain employs TRBV5-1 and TRBJ1-1, with TRBD1 as a possible D gene (6 bases). The V end was cut by 4 bases, the J end by 1 base, with 17 bases between. CDR1 is SGHRS, CDR2 YFSETQ, per germline. The CDR3 covers 16 residues. The CDR3 reads CASSPGTGRTNTEAFF. The CDR3 DNA reads TGCGCCAGCAGCCCCGGAACAGGGAGGACGAACACTGAAGCTTTCTTT.

For this clonotype: Since the library was made to target alpha chains, this beta chain is a stray read and its abundance is not meaningful. This chain links TRBV5-1 with TRBJ1-5, with D perhaps matching TRBD1 (6 bases). There are 14 residues in the CDR3. Germline V CDR1 and CDR2: SGHRS, YFSETQ. Trimming took off 4 bases at V and 3 bases at J, with 11 bases between the two ends. CDR3: CASSMDSLNQPQHF. The CDR3 DNA sequence: TGCGCCAGCAGCATGGACAGCCTCAATCAGCCCCAGCATTTT.

A remark on this clonotype: A library made for alpha chains picked up this beta chain off target, so its size means little. The rearrangement uses TRBV28 and TRBJ2-5; 7 nucleotides match TRBD1. Looked up from germline, CDR1 is MDHEN and CDR2 is SYDVKM. V was clipped by 5 bases and J by 9 bases; unmatched bases: 18. The CDR3 sequence is 16 residues long. The chain's CDR3 is CASSVPADRPVWAQYF. The DNA for the CDR3 is TGTGCCAGCAGTGTACCAGCGGACAGGCCGGTTTGGGCCCAGTACTTC.

This clonotype was counted ten times or more. With the library built for alpha chains, this beta chain is off target and its frequency is not meaningful. The rearrangement links TRBV18 to TRBJ1-6, with D uncertain. Germline CDR1 is KGHSH and CDR2 is LQKENI. Trimming shortened V by 3 bases and J by 7 bases, and 10 bases separated the two germline ends. CDR3 length: 14 amino acids. The DNA for the CDR3 is TGTGCCAGCTCACCCGGTTTCGGGAATTCACCCCTCCACTTT. Translation gives CASSPGFGNSPLHF.

This clonotype showed up many times. In a library made to pick up alpha chains, this beta chain is a stray read with a size that means little. The chain employs TRBV5-1 and TRBJ2-2; D may be TRBD1 (5 bases). This CDR3 is built from 14 residues. The V end was cut by 4 bases, the J end by 4 bases, with 11 bases between. Germline V gives CDR1 SGHRS, CDR2 YFSETQ. Here the CDR3 reads CASSADRPTGELFF. The CDR3 DNA reads as TGCGCCAGCAGCGCCGACAGACCCACCGGGGAGCTGTTTTTT.

The table lists this clonotype with a few counts. This beta chain appears as a stray read in a library generated for alpha chains; its size is not informative. The chain recombines TRBV20-1 with TRBJ2-7; 10 nucleotides match TRBD1. V gave up 3 bases and J gave up 1 base; unmatched junction bases: 6. This CDR3 contains 15 residues. CDR1 and CDR2 (germline): DFQATT, SNEGSKA (reference sequence). CDR3 residues: CSARASDRGSYEQYF. In DNA form, the CDR3 reads TGCAGTGCTAGGGCCTCGGACAGGGGGTCCTACGAGCAGTACTTC.

As regards this clonotype: With the library built for alpha chains, this beta chain is off target and its frequency is not meaningful. The chain carries TRBV20-1 and TRBJ2-5; D is uncertain. The CDR3 length is 13 residues. Germline lookup yields CDR1 DFQATT and CDR2 SNEGSKA (reference sequence). V gave up 1 base and J gave up 4 bases, with 10 bases separating them. The CDR3 spells CSARVSGAETQYF. CDR3 coding DNA: TGCAGTGCTAGAGTTTCCGGAGCAGAGACCCAGTACTTC.

By share of the sample, this clonotype is medium-sized. This beta chain represents an off-target read in a library built for alpha chains; its size is of limited meaning. The chain links TRBV4-2 to TRBJ2-1; 7 bases line up with TRBD2. The CDR3 contains 16 residues. CDR1 and CDR2 (germline): LGHNA, YNFKEQ. V trimming: 0 bases; J trimming: 2 bases; junction bases outside the gene matches: 4. Here the CDR3 reads CASSQDGGSTYNEQFF. For the CDR3, the DNA is TGTGCCAGCAGCCAAGATGGCGGGAGCACCTACAATGAGCAGTTCTTC.

By its share, this clonotype is medium-sized (0.01 to 0.1%). This beta chain is an unintended read in a library built for alpha chains; its size means little. V usage is TRBV20-1 and J usage is TRBJ2-2, with 12 bases aligning to TRBD1. V lost 6 bases to trimming and J lost 7 bases; unmatched junction nucleotides: 6. This CDR3 spans 14 amino acids. CDR1 and CDR2 (germline): DFQATT, SNEGSKA (reference sequence). The chain's CDR3 is CSARDRGLYGELFF. CDR3 sequence (DNA): TGCAGTGCGAGGGACAGGGGGCTGTACGGGGAGCTGTTTTTT.

This clonotype was counted many times. This beta chain is an unintended read in a library built for alpha chains; its size means little. This chain connects TRBV23-1 to TRBJ1-5; D is possibly TRBD1 (6 bases). TRBV23-1 qualifies as an ORF whose function is uncertain. The CDR3 consists of 17 residues. The V end lost 1 base, the J end lost 0 bases, and 13 bases lay between the germline ends. The CDR3 spells CASSQYPWTDSNQPQHF. The CDR3 nucleotides read TGCGCCAGCAGTCAATACCCCTGGACAGATAGCAATCAGCCCCAGCATTTT.

This clonotype was seen only a few times. This clone may be a read error of a much larger clone one base away. This beta chain is a stray read from a library made for alpha chains; its abundance is not meaningful. The chain is built from TRBV7-9 and TRBJ1-2; D call uncertain. Germline V gives CDR1 SEHNR, CDR2 FQNEAQ (reference sequence). The CDR3 has 13 amino acids. The CDR3 DNA sequence: TGTGTCAGCAGCTTAGGGCCCGAAGGTGGCTACACCTTC. Protein sequence: CVSSLGPEGGYTF.

Note on this clonotype: Since it is a stray read in a library aimed at alpha chains, this beta chain has a size that is not meaningful. The chain joins TRBV7-2 to TRBJ2-1; 7 bases line up with TRBD2. Germline loops: CDR1 SGHTA, CDR2 FQGNSA. This CDR3 has 15 amino acids. The trim removed 3 bases at V and 4 bases at J, leaving 6 bases unmatched. The CDR3, as DNA: TGTGCCAGCAGCTTGAGCGGGATCCTTTACAATGAGCAGTTCTTC. Amino acids: CASSLSGILYNEQFF. Supplemented by reference TRBV7-2 and TRBJ2-1, the full variable domain reads GAGVSQSPSNKVTEKGKDVELRCDPISGHTALYWYRQSLGQGLEFLIYFQGNSAPDKSGLPSDRFSAERTGGSVSTLTIQRTQQEDSAVYLCASSLSGILYNEQFFGPGTRLTVL.

This clonotype was found many times. Since the library was made to target alpha chains, this beta chain is a stray read and its abundance is not meaningful. The gene calls are TRBV20-1 and TRBJ2-2, with D uncertain. Germline V gene data show CDR1 as DFQATT and CDR2 as SNEGSKA (reference sequence). The V and J ends lost 7 bases and 0 bases respectively, with 12 bases between them. This CDR3 comprises 14 residues. CDR3 loop: CSVIGRTNTGELFF. Written as DNA, the CDR3 is TGCAGTGTAATTGGACGGACGAACACCGGGGAGCTGTTTTTT.

There are a few counts of this clonotype. This beta chain is an unintended read in a library built for alpha chains; its size means little. This chain connects TRBV29-1 to TRBJ1-1; 8 bases fit TRBD1. This CDR3 comprises 13 residues. In germline, CDR1 is SQVTM, CDR2 ANQGSEA. V lost 6 bases, J lost 3 bases, and 6 bases stayed unmatched. Here the CDR3 DNA reads TGCAGCGTAACCAGGGGGCTGGACACTGAAGCTTTCTTT. It specifies CSVTRGLDTEAFF. Using reference TRBV29-1 and TRBJ1-1 for the parts outside the CDR3, the full variable domain is SAVISQKPSRDICQRGTSLTIQCQVDSQVTMMFWYRQQPGQSLTLIATANQGSEATYESGFVIDKFPISRPNLTFSTLTVSNMSPEDSSIYLCSVTRGLDTEAFFGQGTRLTVV.

This clonotype was recorded many times. Little can be read into the size of this beta chain, an off-target read in a library designed for alpha chains. This chain joins TRBV4-1 and TRBJ2-7; a weak D match, TRBD2 (5 bases). V was cut by 2 bases and J by 2 bases, with 10 bases left in between. Germline V gives CDR1 MGHRA, CDR2 YSYEKL. This CDR3 spans 14 amino acids. The DNA for the CDR3 is TGCGCCAGCAGCCAAACGGACTCCCCCTACGAGCAGTACTTC. This translates into CASSQTDSPYEQYF.

With regard to this clonotype: A junction end diverges from the germline sequence, so it may reflect a read error. This beta chain slipped into a library made for alpha chains as a stray read, so its size is not meaningful. V usage is TRBV7-7 and J usage is TRBJ2-5; D not certain. CDR1 and CDR2 (germline): SSHAT, FNYEAQ (reference sequence). The CDR3 totals 13 residues. The chain's CDR3 is CASSSPGGETQYF. CDR3 DNA sequence: TGTGCTAGCAGCTCCCCAGGCGGAGAGACCCAGTACTTC.

As regards this clonotype: For a library built for alpha chains, this beta chain is a stray read; little rests on its size. The genes are TRBV5-1 and TRBJ2-7; D gene uncertain. Germline values: CDR1 SGHRS, CDR2 YFSETQ. V lost 0 bases and J 3 bases, leaving 10 bases between the germline ends. CDR3 length: 14 residues. DNA for the CDR3: TGCGCCAGCAGCTTGGGTTCACAGCTCTACGAGCAGTACTTC. Translating gives CASSLGSQLYEQYF. The full variable domain, its missing parts supplied by reference TRBV5-1 and TRBJ2-7, is KAGVTQTPRYLIKTRGQQVTLSCSPISGHRSVSWYQQTPGQGLQFLFEYFSETQRNKGNFPGRFSGRQFSNSRSEMNVSTLELGDSALYLCASSLGSQLYEQYFGPGTRLTVT.